This T cell receptor (beta chain) was captured by sequencing in a study of blood T cell repertoires in COVID-19. TCRdb's copy holds only in-frame clones and misses some; the assay was immunoSEQ multiplex PCR. The sample includes approximately 78,000 clones, around 90% of them seen just once. Deletions cut 0 bases from V and 4 bases from J, with 19 bases between. This CDR3 has 17 amino acids. CDR1 is SGHVS, CDR2 FNYEAQ, per germline. The V and J genes are TRBV7-6 and TRBJ2-7; TRBD1 is a possible D gene (5 bases). Sequenced material: peripheral blood. The clonotype was recovered from a man aged 50-60 years with acute or convalescent COVID-19. DNA of the CDR3: TGTGCCAGCAGCTTAGCCCCCGCAGGGCTTTTCGAATACGAGCAGTACTTC. This gives the protein CASSLAPAGLFEYEQYF.